The 17 T cell receptor beta chains below all came from one sample that was sequenced in a study of T cells in Graves' hyperthyroidism and ophthalmopathy. The investigators amplified TCR beta CDR3 regions from RNA transcripts. Researchers ran a first-round RT-PCR on the TCR CDR3 using the HTBI primer set. Via MiXCR, TCRdb re-called the multiplex PCR reads, giving one row per CDR3 protein. Altogether around 520,000 distinct CDR3 sequences are present, roughly 24% being singletons, with the ten largest covering around 11%. The sequenced sample was blood. The receptor source for this set is a woman between 25 and 40 years old with Graves' ophthalmopathy.

This clonotype was counted ten times or more. J is TRBJ2-2 and V is TRBV20-1; 7 bases match TRBD1. V lost 3 bases to trimming and J lost 0 bases; unmatched junction nucleotides: 1. Germline values: CDR1 DFQATT, CDR2 SNEGSKA (reference sequence). The CDR3 consists of 14 residues. CDR3 nucleotide sequence: TGCAGTGCTAGCGGACAGGCGAACACCGGGGAGCTGTTTTTT. This sequence encodes CSASGQANTGELFF.

The table lists this clonotype with a few counts. V is TRBV4-1 and J is TRBJ1-1; weak D call: TRBD1 (6 bases). CDR3 size: 14 residues. Germline loops: CDR1 MGHRA, CDR2 YSYEKL. V gave up 5 bases and J gave up 1 base, with 11 bases separating them. CDR3 loop: CASSSEDRNTEAFF. The CDR3 bases are TGCGCCAGCAGCTCCGAGGACAGGAACACTGAAGCTTTCTTT.

V is TRBV6-1 and J is TRBJ1-2, with D uncertain. Trimming removed 4 bases from V and 3 bases from J, with 15 bases in between. The CDR3 length is 15 residues. Germline lookup yields CDR1 MNHNS and CDR2 SASEGT. This CDR3 is CASSGRWGADYGYTF. Here the CDR3 DNA reads TGTGCCAGCAGTGGTCGGTGGGGAGCGGACTATGGCTACACCTTC.

Of note for this clonotype: At one end, the junction sequence differs from germline, possibly due to a read error. The chain recombines TRBV7-2 with TRBJ2-7; no clear D. The CDR3 has 15 residues. CDR1 is SGHTA and CDR2 is FQGNSA in the germline V gene. The DNA of the CDR3 is TGTGCGAGCAGCTTCGCCAGAGCCAGATTCTACGAGCAGTACTTC. The encoded protein is CASSFARARFYEQYF.

This clonotype was counted ten times or more. The junction and the germline gene differ at one end; a read error may be behind it. The V and J genes are TRBV2 and TRBJ1-1; possible D gene TRBD1, 6 bases. Looked up from germline, CDR1 is SNHLY and CDR2 is FYNNEI. The CDR3 extends over 13 amino acids. CDR3 bases: TGTGCCGGTCGTAGGACAGCGAACACTGGAGCTTTCTTT. Its protein is CAGRRTANTGAFF.

Many counts were recorded for this clonotype. The V call is TRBV28, the J call TRBJ2-7; D call uncertain. The CDR3 consists of 11 residues. V lost 6 bases to trimming and J lost 3 bases, with 6 bases between them. CDR1 is MDHEN and CDR2 is SYDVKM in the germline V gene. Here the CDR3 DNA reads TGTGCCAGCAGGAACAACTACGAGCAGTACTTC. This encodes CASRNNYEQYF.

In its sample, this clonotype was seen many times. The rearrangement uses TRBV7-8 and TRBJ2-7, with 9 bases that match TRBD1. CDR1 is SGHVS, CDR2 FQNEAQ, per germline. V gave up 5 bases and J gave up 8 bases; unmatched junction bases: 13. The CDR3 contains 15 residues. The CDR3 DNA reads as TGTGCCAGCAGCCCCGTGGGGACAGGGTTGTCTCAGCAGTACTTC. Translating it yields CASSPVGTGLSQQYF.

This clonotype was observed a handful of times. The CDR3 loop reads CASRGRLGDQPQHF. The CDR3 bases are TGTGCCAGCAGGGGGCGGTTAGGGGATCAGCCCCAGCATTTT. The chain has TRBV2 and TRBJ1-5; a possible D gene is TRBD1 (5 bases). The CDR3 is 14 amino acids. V was clipped by 6 bases and J by 5 bases, with 14 bases between them. The V gene's germline CDR1 is SNHLY and CDR2 FYNNEI. Full variable domain (outside the CDR3, taken from reference TRBV2 and TRBJ1-5): EPEVTQTPSHQVTQMGQEVILRCVPISNHLYFYWYRQILGQKVEFLVSFYNNEISEKSEIFDDQFSVERPDGSNFTLKIRSTKLEDSAMYFCASRGRLGDQPQHFGDGTRLSIL.

This clonotype was recorded at least ten times. J is TRBJ2-2 and V is TRBV6-2 or TRBV6-3; D may be TRBD2 (6 bases). The V gene lost 7 bases and the J gene lost 3 bases, with 21 bases spanning the gap. From germline, CDR1 is MNHEY and CDR2 SVGEGT. The CDR3 covers 17 residues. CDR3 loop: CASNLKDGGWDTGELFF. DNA for the CDR3: TGTGCCAGCAACCTTAAGGACGGAGGGTGGGACACCGGGGAGCTGTTTTTT.

The chain joins TRBV28 to TRBJ2-7, with 14 bases aligning to TRBD2. Germline loops: CDR1 MDHEN, CDR2 SYDVKM. The V gene end was trimmed by 10 bases and the J gene end by 3 bases; junction bases not matched to a gene: 11. This CDR3 region has 16 residues. The CDR3 loop is CAISGPGLAGGYEQYF. The CDR3 DNA is TGTGCCATCTCGGGACCAGGACTAGCGGGGGGCTACGAGCAGTACTTC.

The rearrangement joins TRBV12-3 or TRBV12-4 to TRBJ2-5; 11 bases are a match to TRBD1. V shed 4 bases and J 1 base; nucleotides not matched to a gene: 8. This CDR3 spans 17 amino acids. CDR3 bases: TGTGCCAGCAGTTACTACTCCGGGACAGGGGGCCAAGAGACCCAGTACTTC. Protein sequence: CASSYYSGTGGQETQYF.

This clonotype has more than one count but fewer than ten. An end of the junction differs from the germline gene, which may be a read error. V gene TRBV7-9 combines with J gene TRBJ2-5; 8 bases fit TRBD2. The length of the CDR3 is 16 residues. Germline-derived CDR1 and CDR2 are SEHNR and FQNEAQ (reference sequence). CDR3 loop: CASSYRKAGGQGTQYF. For the CDR3, the DNA is TGTGCCAGCAGCTACCGAAAGGCGGGGGGACAAGGGACCCAGTACTTC.

This clonotype was found many times. The J gene is TRBJ1-1, the V gene TRBV7-2; the D is unclear. CDR1 and CDR2 from the germline V gene are SGHTA and FQGNSA. Trimming removed 5 bases from V and 3 bases from J, with 13 bases in between. This CDR3 has 14 amino acids. The CDR3 bases are TGTGCCAGCAGCACCCGATCAGCGTACACTGAAGCTTTCTTT. It is translated as CASSTRSAYTEAFF.

The chain links TRBV7-9 to TRBJ2-7; 9 positions match TRBD2. J gave up 7 bases and V 11 bases, and 9 bases lay outside the gene matches. The length of the CDR3 is 12 residues. Per germline, CDR1 SEHNR and CDR2 FQNEAQ (reference sequence). In DNA, the CDR3 is TGTGCCCAAGCCAGCCTAGCGGGGGAGCAGTACTTC. Translating gives CAQASLAGEQYF.

V gene TRBV7-8 combines with J gene TRBJ2-7; D gene unclear. Germline V gives CDR1 SGHVS, CDR2 FQNEAQ. V was shortened by 4 bases and J by 0 bases, with 7 bases between the two germline ends. CDR3 length: 13 residues. CDR3 sequence (DNA): TGTGCCAGCAGCTCTCTCGTCTCCTACGAGCAGTACTTC. This sequence encodes CASSSLVSYEQYF.

The table lists this clonotype with many counts. The rearrangement links TRBV7-3 to TRBJ2-5, with 8 bases aligning to TRBD2. Germline assignment: CDR1 SGHTA and CDR2 FQGTGA. With 2 bases clipped from V and 2 bases from J, the junction kept 7 bases outside the gene matches. The CDR3 contains 16 residues. Written as DNA, the CDR3 is TGTGCCAGCAGCTTATACGCTAGCGGGCCACAAGAGACCCAGTACTTC. Amino acid sequence: CASSLYASGPQETQYF.

This clonotype was seen many times. The V call is TRBV27, the J call TRBJ1-5; 8 nucleotides match TRBD1. CDR3 length: 14 amino acids. Germline CDR1 is MNHEY and CDR2 is SMNVEV (reference sequence). J was trimmed by 3 bases and V by 10 bases; bases with no gene match: 8. CDR3 DNA: TGTGCCACTAGAGACAGGGGTTCCAATCAGCCCCAGCATTTT. Protein: CATRDRGSNQPQHF.